The rows below give T cell receptor beta chains drawn from one sample of a study of blood T cell repertoires in COVID-19. The table came from immunoSEQ multiplex PCR; TCRdb's copy has only in-frame clones and leaves some out. The table records around 280,000 clones, 90% of them present only once. Source material: PBMCs or T cells enriched from blood (not recorded which). These receptors came from a woman aged 18-30 years with acute COVID-19. CDR3s include the opening cysteine and the closing phenylalanine or tryptophan. The order of the fields is D gene, J gene, clone size, CDR3 length, V gene, CDR3 protein, CDR3 DNA. D genes are given only for firm matches. Size is omitted from some rows. Given values are once, few, many or a class for expanded clones.

TRBD2 TRBJ2-7 - 20 TRBV10-2 CASSERSRHKGLAASYEQYF TGCGCCAGCAGTGAGCGTTCGAGACATAAGGGACTAGCGGCCTCCTACGAGCAGTACTTC
TRBD1 TRBJ1-5 - 14 TRBV27 CASSGQGYGQPQHF TGTGCCAGCAGTGGACAGGGATATGGTCAGCCCCAGCATTTT
TRBD1 TRBJ2-2 - 16 TRBV7-2 CASSIQDRVSGGELFF TGTGCCAGCAGCATCCAAGACAGGGTTTCGGGCGGGGAGCTGTTTTTT
TRBD2 TRBJ2-3 - 18 TRBV7-8 CASSLVGTSGRFADTQYF TGTGCCAGCAGCCTAGTGGGAACTAGCGGGAGGTTCGCAGATACGCAGTATTTT
TRBD2 TRBJ2-1 - 15 TRBV2 CASRRGLAGGNEQFF TGTGCCAGCAGGAGAGGACTAGCGGGCGGCAATGAGCAGTTCTTC
- TRBJ2-1 once 12 TRBV7-9 CASSSQNNEQFF TGTGCCAGCAGCTCACAGAACAATGAGCAGTTCTTC
TRBD1 TRBJ2-2 - 18 TRBV24-1 CATSDRRGTGEDTGELFF TGTGCCACCAGTGATCGCCGGGGGACAGGGGAGGACACCGGGGAGCTGTTTTTT
- TRBJ2-7 - 10 TRBV28 CACRGYEQYF TGTGCTTGCAGGGGTTACGAGCAGTACTTC
TRBD2 TRBJ2-7 few 17 TRBV29-1 CSVELVLAGGGTYEQYF TGCAGCGTTGAGTTAGTACTAGCGGGAGGAGGAACCTACGAGCAGTACTTC
TRBD2 TRBJ2-7 - 14 TRBV30 CAWSVGLAGYEQYF TGTGCCTGGAGTGTGGGGCTAGCGGGATACGAGCAGTACTTC
TRBD1 TRBJ2-2 - 14 TRBV7-3 CASSGTGGTGELFF TGTGCCAGCAGCGGGACAGGGGGAACCGGGGAGCTGTTTTTT
- TRBJ2-2 once 13 TRBV6-5 CASRQPNTGELFF TGTGCCAGCAGACAACCGAACACCGGGGAGCTGTTTTTT
TRBD2 TRBJ2-2 - 15 TRBV6-5 CASSQKRGLTGELFF TGTGCCAGCAGTCAAAAGCGGGGTCTCACCGGGGAGCTGTTTTTT
TRBD1 TRBJ2-7 once 14 TRBV28 CASSFRTGDYEQYF TGTGCCAGCAGTTTTAGGACAGGCGACTACGAGCAGTACTTC
- TRBJ2-4 once 18 TRBV7-2 CASSHRVVSGLAKNIQYF TGTGCCAGCAGCCACAGGGTTGTAAGCGGCCTAGCCAAAAACATTCAGTACTTC
- TRBJ1-3 - 14 TRBV9 CASSSTYSGNTIYF TGTGCCAGCAGCAGTACCTACTCTGGAAACACCATATATTTT
- TRBJ2-3 - 16 TRBV4-2 CASSQVGRPTTDTQYF TGTGCCAGCAGCCAAGTCGGAAGACCGACAACAGATACGCAGTATTTT
- TRBJ2-5 - 13 TRBV5-1 CASSLVIQETQYF TGCGCCAGCAGCTTGGTCATCCAAGAGACCCAGTACTTC
- TRBJ1-5 - 12 TRBV28 CALGGRDQPQHF TGTGCCTTGGGGGGGCGAGATCAGCCCCAGCATTTT
- TRBJ1-3 - 16 TRBV5-6 CASSLGARDPGNTIYF TGTGCCAGCAGCTTGGGGGCCCGCGACCCTGGAAACACCATATATTTT
- TRBJ1-1 - 14 TRBV6-5 CASRLGGFDTEAFF TGTGCCAGCAGACTAGGGGGTTTTGACACTGAAGCTTTCTTT
TRBD2 TRBJ2-1 - 15 TRBV4-1 CASSLGTSGVNEQFF TGCGCCAGCAGCCTCGGGACTAGCGGGGTCAATGAGCAGTTCTTC
- TRBJ1-1 - 13 TRBV29-1 CSVEDNRVTEAFF TGCAGCGTTGAAGATAACAGGGTCACTGAAGCTTTCTTT
- TRBJ2-7 - 12 TRBV10-2 CASRTGAAEQYF TGCGCCAGCAGAACGGGTGCCGCGGAGCAGTACTTC
- TRBJ1-2 - 15 TRBV18 CASSKAGNPDYGYTF TGTGCCAGCTCAAAAGCAGGGAATCCGGACTATGGCTACACCTTC
- TRBJ1-5 - 16 TRBV19 CASSIVVRLSNQPQHF TGTGCCAGTAGTATAGTTGTCAGACTTAGCAATCAGCCCCAGCATTTT
- TRBJ2-3 - 15 TRBV28 CASSLPGVSTDTQYF TGTGCCAGCAGTTTACCCGGGGTTAGCACAGATACGCAGTATTTT
TRBD2 TRBJ2-1 - 15 TRBV13 CASSGGASGYNEQFF TGTGCCAGCAGCGGGGGGGCTAGCGGGTACAATGAGCAGTTCTTC
- TRBJ2-3 - 12 TRBV9 CASSVRGDTQYF TGTGCCAGCAGCGTTCGGGGAGATACGCAGTATTTT
TRBD2 TRBJ2-4 - 19 TRBV6-6 CASSPRTWGGSLAKNIQYF TGTGCCAGCAGTCCACGAACCTGGGGGGGATCCCTAGCCAAAAACATTCAGTACTTC
TRBD2 TRBJ2-1 - 18 TRBV6-2/TRBV6-3 CASSQASGRPLRINEQFF TGTGCCAGCAGCCAGGCTAGCGGGAGACCACTACGAATCAATGAGCAGTTCTTC
- TRBJ2-1 - 14 TRBV7-3 CASSLTPSRSEQFF TGTGCCAGCAGCTTAACGCCCTCGCGGTCTGAGCAGTTCTTC
- TRBJ2-2 once 17 TRBV7-3 CASSLSSRGTNTGELFF TGTGCCAGCAGCTTAAGTAGTCGGGGGACGAACACCGGGGAGCTGTTTTTT
- TRBJ1-6 - 13 TRBV30 CAWSVIDNSPLHF TGTGCCTGGAGTGTGATAGATAATTCACCCCTCCACTTT
- TRBJ1-3 - 14 TRBV11-1 CASSRQYSGNTIYF TGTGCCAGCAGCCGACAATACTCTGGAAACACCATATATTTT
TRBD1 TRBJ1-5 - 16 TRBV5-8 CASSSGGQGGLQPQHF TGTGCCAGCAGCTCCGGTGGACAGGGTGGTCTCCAGCCCCAGCATTTT
- TRBJ2-7 once 14 TRBV5-1 CASSSQGDTYEQYF TGCGCCAGCAGCTCGCAGGGTGACACCTACGAGCAGTACTTC
- TRBJ1-2 - 13 TRBV30 CAWTEGSYYGYTF TGTGCCTGGACCGAGGGCAGTTACTATGGCTACACCTTC
- TRBJ2-3 - 13 TRBV12-5 CASGLGTGDTQYF TGTGCTAGTGGTTTAGGCACGGGAGATACGCAGTATTTT
- TRBJ1-6 - 15 TRBV6-1 CASSERSGNNSPLHF TGTGCCAGCAGTGAAAGGTCAGGGAATAATTCACCCCTCCACTTT
- TRBJ2-6 once 16 TRBV6-2/TRBV6-3 CASSRLARSGANVLTF TGTGCCAGCAGCCGGCTAGCCCGGTCTGGGGCCAACGTCCTGACTTTC
TRBD1 TRBJ1-2 few 18 TRBV25-1 CASSESRPGTVQAGGYTF TGTGCCAGCAGTGAATCGAGGCCAGGGACAGTTCAAGCGGGTGGCTACACCTTC
TRBD2 TRBJ2-7 - 11 TRBV20-1 CSARDYYEQYF TGCAGTGCCAGGGACTACTACGAGCAGTACTTC
- TRBJ2-7 - 13 TRBV19 CASRGQGAYEQYF TGTGCCAGCCGGGGGCAGGGGGCCTACGAGCAGTACTTC
- TRBJ1-1 - 12 TRBV10-3 CAISEADSKAFF TGTGCCATCAGTGAGGCGGACAGTAAAGCTTTCTTT
- TRBJ1-2 - 15 TRBV29-1 CSVAAAGPAGYGYTF TGCAGCGTTGCCGCCGCTGGACCCGCGGGCTATGGCTACACCTTC
- TRBJ1-2 - 14 TRBV13 CASSSMTVDYGYTF TGTGCCAGCAGCTCCATGACAGTCGACTATGGCTACACCTTC
TRBD2 TRBJ2-2 - 17 TRBV7-2 CASSLKSGGSRTGELFF TGTGCCAGCAGCCTAAAGAGCGGCGGGAGCCGCACCGGGGAGCTGTTTTTT
- TRBJ2-2 - 14 TRBV10-1 CASRPGYEAGELFF TGCGCCAGTCGACCGGGATACGAAGCCGGGGAGCTGTTTTTT
TRBD2 TRBJ2-2 - 15 TRBV7-3 CASSLVLADTGELFF TGTGCCAGCAGTTTAGTGCTAGCGGACACCGGGGAGCTGTTTTTT
- TRBJ1-3 - 14 TRBV3-1/TRBV3-2 CASSISEAGNTIYF TGTGCCAGCAGCATCAGTGAGGCTGGAAACACCATATATTTT
TRBD1 TRBJ2-3 - 16 TRBV18 CASSPPLGQGTDTQYF TGTGCCAGCTCACCACCGTTGGGACAGGGCACAGATACGCAGTATTTT
- TRBJ2-3 - 14 TRBV2 CASSARGFSDTQYF TGTGCCAGCAGCGCAAGAGGTTTCTCAGATACGCAGTATTTT